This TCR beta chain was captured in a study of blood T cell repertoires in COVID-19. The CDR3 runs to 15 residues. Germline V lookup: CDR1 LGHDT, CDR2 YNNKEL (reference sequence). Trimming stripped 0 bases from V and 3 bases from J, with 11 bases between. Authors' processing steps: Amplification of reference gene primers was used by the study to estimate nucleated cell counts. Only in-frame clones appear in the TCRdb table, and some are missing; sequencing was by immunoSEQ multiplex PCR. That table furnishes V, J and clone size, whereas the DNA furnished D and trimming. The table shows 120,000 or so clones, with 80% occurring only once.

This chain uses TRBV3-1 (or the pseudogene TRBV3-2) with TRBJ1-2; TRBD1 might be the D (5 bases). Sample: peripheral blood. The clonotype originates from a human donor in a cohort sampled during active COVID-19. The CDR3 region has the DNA TGTGCCAGCAGCCAAGATCTCGGGGGATACTATGGCTACACCTTC. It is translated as CASSQDLGGYYGYTF.